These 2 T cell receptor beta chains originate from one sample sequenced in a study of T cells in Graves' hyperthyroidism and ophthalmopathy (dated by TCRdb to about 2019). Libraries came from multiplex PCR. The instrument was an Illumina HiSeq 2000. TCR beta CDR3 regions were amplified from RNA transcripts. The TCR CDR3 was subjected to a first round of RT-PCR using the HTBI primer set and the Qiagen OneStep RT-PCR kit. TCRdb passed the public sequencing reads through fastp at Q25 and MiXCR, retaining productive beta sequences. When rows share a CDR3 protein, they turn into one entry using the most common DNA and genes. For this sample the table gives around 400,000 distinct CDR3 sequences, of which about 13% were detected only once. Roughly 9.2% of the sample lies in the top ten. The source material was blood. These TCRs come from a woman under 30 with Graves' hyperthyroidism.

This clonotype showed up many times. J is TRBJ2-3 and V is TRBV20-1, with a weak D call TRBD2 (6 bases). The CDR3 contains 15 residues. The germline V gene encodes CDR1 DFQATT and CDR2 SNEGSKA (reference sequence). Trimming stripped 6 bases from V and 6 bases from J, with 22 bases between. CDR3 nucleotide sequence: TGCAGTGCGCGGAGGGGCGGGACGGGATGGGATACGCAGTATTTT. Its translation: CSARRGGTGWDTQYF.

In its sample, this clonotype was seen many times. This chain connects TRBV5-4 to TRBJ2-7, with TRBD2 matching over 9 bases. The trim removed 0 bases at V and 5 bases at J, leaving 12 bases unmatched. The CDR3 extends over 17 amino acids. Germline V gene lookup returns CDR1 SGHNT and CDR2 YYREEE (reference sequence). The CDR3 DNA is TGTGCCAGCAGCTTGGCTGGACTAGCGAGACGGCGGAACGAGCAGTACTTC. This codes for CASSLAGLARRRNEQYF.